The 7 T cell receptor beta chains presented below share a single source sample, sequenced in a study of blood T cell repertoires in COVID-19. Only in-frame clones appear in the TCRdb table, and some are missing; sequencing was by immunoSEQ multiplex PCR. The table lists about 200,000 clones, under 80% of them singletons. What was sequenced was PBMCs or T cells enriched from blood (not recorded which). Receptors were obtained from a woman aged 45-65 years with acute COVID-19.

The chain combines TRBV28 with TRBJ1-1; D is unresolved. There are 10 residues in the CDR3. V lost 6 bases, J lost 11 bases, and 10 bases lay in between. The germline CDR1 and CDR2 sequences are MDHEN and SYDVKM. The CDR3, as DNA: TGTGCCAGCAGCGATCGGTGGGCTTTCTTT. The encoded protein is CASSDRWAFF.

The V gene is TRBV7-9, the J gene TRBJ1-3; TRBD1 matches 8 bases. Unmatched junction bases numbered 5, after V lost 1 base and J lost 0 bases. Germline V CDR1 and CDR2: SEHNR, FQNEAQ (reference sequence). This CDR3 region has 17 residues. This CDR3 reads CASSLGGQDSSGNTIYF. DNA of the CDR3: TGTGCCAGCAGCTTAGGGGGACAGGACAGCTCTGGAAACACCATATATTTT.

The CDR3 nucleotides are TGCGCCAGCAGCTTGGAGGCAGGGGGATATGGCTACACCTTC. Protein product: CASSLEAGGYGYTF. The rearrangement links TRBV5-1 to TRBJ1-2; 7 bases are shared with TRBD1. Germline-derived CDR1 and CDR2 are SGHRS and YFSETQ. This CDR3 region has 14 residues. V trimming: 0 bases; J trimming: 5 bases; junction bases outside the gene matches: 4.

A note on this clone: Other DNA sequences within the sample encode an identical CDR3. The chain has TRBV18 and TRBJ1-2; 10 bases align to TRBD1. V lost 3 bases and J lost 4; bases outside the gene matches: 2. Germline values: CDR1 KGHSH, CDR2 LQKENI. The CDR3 runs to 14 residues. The CDR3 DNA is TGTGCCAGCTCACCGGGACAGGGGTCCTATGGCTACACCTTC. Its protein is CASSPGQGSYGYTF.

This CDR3 reads CASSPQTEGGGAQYF. CDR3 bases: TGTGCCAGCAGCCCACAAACAGAGGGGGGGGGTGCGCAGTATTTT. This chain connects TRBV7-2 to TRBJ2-3; possible D gene TRBD2, 7 bases. Trimming cost V 5 bases and J 10 bases, with 22 bases left between them. The germline V gene encodes CDR1 SGHTA and CDR2 FQGNSA. This CDR3 is 15 amino acids long.

The genes are TRBV2 and TRBJ2-2, with 9 bases fitting TRBD1. This CDR3 is built from 14 residues. The germline gives CDR1 SNHLY, CDR2 FYNNEI. The V and J ends lost 9 bases and 6 bases, in that order; junction bases with no gene match: 8. The CDR3 reads CARGQGFAAGELFF. The CDR3 DNA sequence: TGTGCCAGAGGACAGGGGTTTGCAGCCGGGGAGCTGTTTTTT. Looking up the rest from reference TRBV2 and TRBJ2-2 gives the full variable domain: EPEVTQTPSHQVTQMGQEVILRCVPISNHLYFYWYRQILGQKVEFLVSFYNNEISEKSEIFDDQFSVERPDGSNFTLKIRSTKLEDSAMYFCARGQGFAAGELFFGEGSRLTVL.

The CDR3 spells CASSQHWEGSGELFF. DNA of the CDR3: TGTGCCAGCAGCCAACATTGGGAGGGGTCCGGGGAGCTGTTTTTT. J is TRBJ2-2 and V is TRBV14, with 7 bases that match TRBD2. The V gene's germline CDR1 is SGHDN and CDR2 FVKESK. CDR3 size: 15 residues. Trimming cost V 2 bases and J 6 bases; bases outside gene matches: 6.